The T cell receptor beta chain under discussion was sequenced for a study of T cells in Graves' hyperthyroidism and ophthalmopathy. Study-wide findings and caveats: Separating ophthalmopathy from stable hyperthyroidism was achieved by a 13 V-J model. The model forecast ophthalmopathy, anticipating it by a median approximately 6 months before onset.

Trimming pared 1 base from V and 6 bases from J, leaving 10 bases between. The V gene's germline CDR1 is SEHNR and CDR2 FQNEAQ (reference sequence). CDR3 size: 13 residues. Template material for amplifying TCR beta CDR3 regions consisted of RNA transcripts. HTBI primers drove first-round RT-PCR of the TCR CDR3. TCRdb recomputed calls from the multiplex PCR reads with MiXCR, one row per CDR3 protein. The repertoire holds around 600,000 distinct CDR3 sequences, with over 12% as singletons. This clonotype was picked up many times. The antigen remains unidentified. Individuals with ophthalmopathy presented a Clinical Activity Score of at least 3, a NOSPECS grade of at least 4 and a duration under 3 months. Exclusion criteria comprised uncontrolled infection, other autoimmune disease, pregnancy or lactation.

The receptor's source is a woman younger than 35 with Graves' ophthalmopathy. This chain joins TRBV7-9 and TRBJ2-7; D might be TRBD2 (5 bases). The sequencing input was blood. The DNA of the CDR3 is TGTGCCAGCAGCTTAGTTGGTAGCGCCGAGCAGTACTTC. This encodes CASSLVGSAEQYF.